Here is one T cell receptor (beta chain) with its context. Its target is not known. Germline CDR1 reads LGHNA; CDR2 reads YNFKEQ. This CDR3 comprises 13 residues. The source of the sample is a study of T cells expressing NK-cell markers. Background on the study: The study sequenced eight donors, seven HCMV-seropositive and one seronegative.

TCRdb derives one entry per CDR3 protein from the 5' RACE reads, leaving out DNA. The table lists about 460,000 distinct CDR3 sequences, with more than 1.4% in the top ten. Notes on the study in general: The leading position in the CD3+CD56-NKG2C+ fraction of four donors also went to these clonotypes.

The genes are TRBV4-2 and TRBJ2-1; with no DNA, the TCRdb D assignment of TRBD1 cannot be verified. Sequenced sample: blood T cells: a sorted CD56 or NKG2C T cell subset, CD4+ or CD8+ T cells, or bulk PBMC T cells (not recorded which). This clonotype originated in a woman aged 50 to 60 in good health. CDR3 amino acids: CASNADRVDEQFF.